This entry lists 5 T cell receptor beta chains sequenced from one sample in a study of T-cell reconstitution after alpha-beta-depleted transplantation in children. Unique molecular identifiers were incorporated when the TCRbeta library was constructed. TCRdb itself ran the PCR reads through MiXCR, one entry per CDR3 protein. This sample yields around 190,000 distinct CDR3 sequences, of which approximately 6.9% are seen a single time; about 6% belongs to the top ten. The sample in question was PBMCs, obtained before TCRalphabeta/CD19-depleted stem cell transplant. These receptors originate from a boy between 2 and 10 years old with acute lymphoblastic leukemia, due to receive a stem cell transplant.

At least ten counts were recorded for this clonotype. V is TRBV20-1 and J is TRBJ1-1; 9 positions match TRBD1. This CDR3 has 14 residues. From germline, CDR1 is DFQATT and CDR2 SNEGSKA (reference sequence). The junction had 11 bases not matched to a gene; V was cut back by 6 bases and J by 6 bases. The chain's CDR3 is CSARYRDRVAEAFF. CDR3 nucleotide sequence: TGCAGTGCCCGGTATCGGGACAGGGTGGCTGAAGCTTTCTTT.

There are many counts of this clonotype. J is TRBJ1-2 and V is TRBV5-6; D remains unclear. Trimming removed 4 bases from V and 6 bases from J, with 13 bases in between. The CDR3 totals 13 residues. Per germline, CDR1 SGHDT and CDR2 YYEEEE. The CDR3 sequence is CASSPSGRDGYTF. The CDR3 bases are TGTGCCAGCAGCCCTTCGGGGAGGGATGGCTACACCTTC.

This clonotype was counted many times. The chain employs TRBV28 and TRBJ2-1; D is uncertain. V lost 3 bases, J lost 8 bases, and 8 bases lay in between. Germline values: CDR1 MDHEN, CDR2 SYDVKM. The CDR3 extends over 12 amino acids. The CDR3 DNA reads TGTGCCAGCAGTTTTGGGGAAGATGAGCAGTTCTTC. This encodes CASSFGEDEQFF.

There are many counts of this clonotype. The rearrangement joins TRBV18 to TRBJ2-1, with 10 bases fitting TRBD2. The CDR3 covers 15 residues. Germline V CDR1 and CDR2: KGHSH, LQKENI. V gave up 5 bases and J gave up 4 bases; unmatched junction bases: 5. This chain's CDR3 is CASSSLAGPYNEQFF. CDR3 coding DNA: TGTGCCAGCTCATCACTAGCGGGGCCTTACAATGAGCAGTTCTTC. Variable domain in full (rest from reference TRBV18 and TRBJ2-1): NAGVMQNPRHLVRRRGQEARLRCSPMKGHSHVYWYRQLPEEGLKFMVYLQKENIIDESGMPKERFSAEFPKEGPSILRIQQVVRGDSAAYFCASSSLAGPYNEQFFGPGTRLTVL.

As regards this clonotype: A much larger clone differs by one base, so this may be a read error. The J gene is TRBJ2-1, the V gene TRBV20-1; D is ambiguous. CDR1 and CDR2 from the germline V gene are DFQATT and SNEGSKA (reference sequence). The CDR3 runs to 13 residues. The CDR3 loop reads CSATLVTYNERFF. CDR3 in DNA: TGCAGTGCTACTCTAGTCACCTACAATGAGCGGTTCTTC.